This entry lists 28 T cell receptor beta chains sequenced from one sample in a study of T cell responses to AZD1222 COVID-19 vaccine. TCRdb's copy holds only in-frame clones and misses some; the assay was immunoSEQ multiplex PCR. This table holds about 140,000 clones, 75% to 90% found once. Material: peripheral blood, obtained 28 days after the second AZD1222 dose. These receptors were collected from an adult who received the AZD1222 COVID-19 vaccine.

This clone was counted only a few times. The genes are TRBV5-1 and TRBJ1-5; TRBD1 might be the D (5 bases). The germline V gene encodes CDR1 SGHRS and CDR2 YFSETQ. V gave up 4 bases and J gave up 7 bases, with 15 bases separating them. The CDR3 runs 14 residues. The CDR3 spells CASSTGEGSQPQHF. The CDR3 nucleotides are TGCGCCAGCAGCACTGGAGAGGGGAGCCAGCCCCAGCATTTT.

This chain uses TRBV7-9 with TRBJ2-1; 8 bases are shared with TRBD2. The CDR3 loop spans 16 amino acids. Unmatched junction bases numbered 9, after V lost 4 bases and J lost 4 bases. Germline CDR1 SEHNR, CDR2 FQNEAQ (reference sequence). CDR3 residues: CASSSHSGGLYNEQFF. The CDR3 DNA sequence: TGTGCCAGCAGCTCCCATTCGGGGGGGCTGTACAATGAGCAGTTCTTC.

The CDR3 region is CASSLTGGATEKLFF. The DNA of the CDR3 is TGCGCCAGCAGCTTAACAGGGGGGGCAACGGAAAAACTGTTTTTT. J is TRBJ1-4 and V is TRBV5-1, with 8 bases lining up with TRBD1. Per germline, CDR1 SGHRS and CDR2 YFSETQ. Germline trimming cut 2 bases from V and 8 bases from J; bases unmatched to any gene: 8. CDR3 length equals 15 residues.

The chain has TRBV6-5 and TRBJ1-2, with D tentatively TRBD1 (5 bases). The CDR3 sequence is 14 residues long. The germline V gene encodes CDR1 MNHEY and CDR2 SVGAGI. V shed 6 bases and J shed 8 bases, with 19 bases lying between them. The CDR3 bases are TGTGCCAGCAGCGAGCCGGGGGGAGGAGGCGGCTACACCTTC. Encoded protein: CASSEPGGGGGYTF.

This chain links TRBV6-5 with TRBJ1-5, with D unclear. V dropped 7 bases and J dropped 4 bases, with 14 bases sitting between them. The CDR3 is made up of 14 amino acids. Germline CDR1 is MNHEY and CDR2 is SVGAGI. CDR3 protein: CASISRQANQPQHF. The CDR3 DNA sequence: TGTGCCAGCATCAGTCGGCAGGCTAATCAGCCCCAGCATTTT.

A single count supports this clone. The rearrangement links TRBV2 to TRBJ1-4; D is unclear. The CDR3 is made up of 13 amino acids. Trimming cost V 7 bases and J 5 bases, with 11 bases left between them. The germline gives CDR1 SNHLY, CDR2 FYNNEI. The CDR3 loop is CASNADVNEKLFF. The CDR3 DNA is TGTGCCAGCAACGCAGACGTCAATGAAAAACTGTTTTTT. Complete variable domain (other parts from reference TRBV2 and TRBJ1-4): EPEVTQTPSHQVTQMGQEVILRCVPISNHLYFYWYRQILGQKVEFLVSFYNNEISEKSEIFDDQFSVERPDGSNFTLKIRSTKLEDSAMYFCASNADVNEKLFFGSGTQLSVL.

V gene TRBV5-1 combines with J gene TRBJ2-1; possible D gene TRBD2, 5 bases. This CDR3 contains 14 residues. Germline CDR1 is SGHRS and CDR2 is YFSETQ. Trimming removed 2 bases at V and 4 bases at J, with 10 bases between. The CDR3: CASSLAAIYNEQFF. The CDR3 nucleotides are TGCGCCAGCAGCTTAGCGGCTATTTACAATGAGCAGTTCTTC.

The rearrangement joins TRBV5-1 to TRBJ2-7; 9 nucleotides align to TRBD2. J lost 6 bases, V lost 10 bases, and 23 bases had no gene match. Germline V gene data show CDR1 as SGHRS and CDR2 as YFSETQ. This CDR3 is 17 amino acids long. CDR3 sequence (DNA): TGCGCCTCCTCTCCCCAGGGACTAGCATCCACAGCGGGCGAGCAGTACTTC. It yields the protein CASSPQGLASTAGEQYF. The full variable domain, its missing parts supplied by reference TRBV5-1 and TRBJ2-7, is KAGVTQTPRYLIKTRGQQVTLSCSPISGHRSVSWYQQTPGQGLQFLFEYFSETQRNKGNFPGRFSGRQFSNSRSEMNVSTLELGDSALYLCASSPQGLASTAGEQYFGPGTRLTVT.

The chain employs TRBV30 and TRBJ1-5; D unclear. Germline CDR1 is GTSNPN and CDR2 is SVGIG (reference sequence). V dropped 3 bases and J dropped 9 bases, with 12 bases sitting between them. CDR3 length equals 12 residues. The CDR3 protein is CAWRASPGPQHF. DNA of the CDR3: TGTGCCTGGAGGGCGTCGCCCGGGCCCCAGCATTTT.

The chain combines TRBV7-9 with TRBJ1-1; weak D call: TRBD1 (6 bases). Germline V lookup: CDR1 SEHNR, CDR2 FQNEAQ (reference sequence). Trimming took 2 bases from V and 6 from J, leaving 13 bases between them. This CDR3 has 14 residues. Written as DNA, the CDR3 is TGTGCCAGCAGCTTAAGCACAGGGAAACCTGAAGCTTTCTTT. It encodes CASSLSTGKPEAFF.

The chain joins TRBV19 to TRBJ1-3, with 8 nucleotides matching TRBD1. Germline V gene lookup returns CDR1 LNHDA and CDR2 SQIVND (reference sequence). The CDR3 runs 16 residues. J was trimmed by 6 bases and V by 3 bases; bases with no gene match: 10. The CDR3, as DNA: TGTGCCAGTAGTATTGACAGGGGAATAGTAGAAAACACCATATATTTT. This codes for CASSIDRGIVENTIYF.

The V call is TRBV5-1, the J call TRBJ2-6; the match to TRBD1 covers 10 bases. This CDR3 comprises 18 residues. Germline V lookup: CDR1 SGHRS, CDR2 YFSETQ. The J segment lost 0 bases and the V segment lost 4 bases, leaving 7 bases of the junction unmatched. The CDR3 DNA reads TGCGCCAGCAGCGAAGGGACAGGGGCCTTCTCTGGGGCCAACGTCCTGACTTTC. It encodes CASSEGTGAFSGANVLTF.

The chain has TRBV6-4 and TRBJ1-4; tentative D call: TRBD1 (6 bases). Per germline, CDR1 MRHNA and CDR2 SNTAGT. Trimming took 2 bases from V and 3 from J, leaving 10 bases between them. The CDR3 runs 15 residues. The CDR3 loop is CASSDRGAPNEKLFF. As DNA, the CDR3 is TGTGCCAGCAGTGACCGGGGGGCACCTAATGAAAAACTGTTTTTT.

V and J are TRBV19 and TRBJ1-6; 7 bases fit TRBD1. V trimming: 6 bases; J trimming: 10 bases; junction bases outside the gene matches: 9. The CDR3 has 14 amino acids. CDR1 LNHDA and CDR2 SQIVND come from the germline V gene (reference sequence). In DNA form, the CDR3 reads TGTGCCAGTAGGCCGGACAGGATGGGATCACCCCTCCACTTT. Translated, it gives CASRPDRMGSPLHF.

This sequence joins TRBV10-3 and TRBJ2-2; maybe TRBD2 (7 bases). In germline, CDR1 is ENHRY, CDR2 SYGVKD. CDR3 length: 15 residues. The germline V and J ends were trimmed by 2 bases and 4 bases, with 11 bases remaining between them. CDR3 nucleotide sequence: TGTGCCATCAGTGAGCGGGGGGCCCCCACCGGGGAGCTGTTTTTT. It is translated as CAISERGAPTGELFF.

The V gene is TRBV15, the J gene TRBJ2-7; 11 bases are a match to TRBD1. The CDR3 runs to 16 residues. Germline CDR1 LNHNV, CDR2 YYDKDF (reference sequence). Germline trimming cut 0 bases from V and 5 bases from J; bases unmatched to any gene: 6. The CDR3 loop reads CATSRDPGDRGNEQYF. CDR3 DNA sequence: TGTGCCACCAGCAGAGACCCGGGGGACAGGGGGAACGAGCAGTACTTC.

The rearrangement joins TRBV7-3 to TRBJ2-1; 8 nucleotides match TRBD1. Germline-derived CDR1 and CDR2 are SGHTA and FQGTGA. There are 15 residues in the CDR3. The ends lost 2 bases at V and 8 bases at J; junction bases unmatched: 8. Written as DNA, the CDR3 is TGTGCCAGCAGCTTAGGTCCGACAGGGGCGTATGAGCAGTTCTTC. The encoded protein is CASSLGPTGAYEQFF.

V usage is TRBV11-1 and J usage is TRBJ2-3; 12 nucleotides align to TRBD2. The CDR3 spans 15 residues. Germline loops: CDR1 SGHAT, CDR2 FQDESV (reference sequence). The ends lost 2 bases at V and 5 bases at J; junction bases unmatched: 2. The CDR3 region has the DNA TGTGCCAGCAGCTTACTAGCGGGGGGGCAAGATACGCAGTATTTT. Its protein product is CASSLLAGGQDTQYF.

J is TRBJ2-3 and V is TRBV15; D is perhaps TRBD2 (5 bases). The CDR3 loop spans 13 amino acids. Per the germline V gene, CDR1 is LNHNV and CDR2 is YYDKDF (reference sequence). V was clipped by 3 bases and J by 4 bases, with 8 bases between them. The CDR3 DNA reads TGTGCCACCAGCAGTACTAGGTCAGATACGCAGTATTTT. It translates to CATSSTRSDTQYF.

The V gene is TRBV19, the J gene TRBJ2-3; 10 bases are shared with TRBD2. Trimming removed 8 bases from V and 3 bases from J; junction bases left unmatched: 2. The germline V gene encodes CDR1 LNHDA and CDR2 SQIVND (reference sequence). This CDR3 has 13 residues. Here the CDR3 DNA reads TGTGCCAGTCGGACTAGCGGAACAGATACGCAGTATTTT. This translates into CASRTSGTDTQYF.

The rearrangement joins TRBV7-8 to TRBJ1-1, with D maybe TRBD1 (5 bases). The CDR3 is made up of 15 amino acids. Germline V gene data show CDR1 as SGHVS and CDR2 as FQNEAQ. The ends were cut back, 1 base at V and 0 bases at J, with 9 bases in the middle. The CDR3 coding sequence is TGTGCCAGCAGCTTAGTGGGGCCGATGAACACTGAAGCTTTCTTT. It encodes CASSLVGPMNTEAFF.

The chain employs TRBV2 and TRBJ2-7, with D unresolved. Germline CDR1 is SNHLY and CDR2 is FYNNEI. V was shortened by 1 base and J by 4 bases, with 8 bases between the two germline ends. The CDR3 runs to 13 residues. CDR3 DNA: TGTGCCAGCAGTGAAGTAGGGTTGTACGAGCAGTACGTC. It translates to CASSEVGLYEQYV.

V usage is TRBV30 and J usage is TRBJ1-3, with D tentatively TRBD1 (6 bases). V was pared by 5 bases and J by 0 bases, with 8 bases between. Germline values: CDR1 GTSNPN, CDR2 SVGIG (reference sequence). CDR3 length equals 13 residues. CDR3 sequence reads: CAWDRNSGNTIYF. DNA for the CDR3: TGTGCCTGGGACAGGAACTCTGGAAACACCATATATTTT. The whole variable domain, filled in from reference TRBV30 and TRBJ1-3, reads SQTIHQWPATLVQPVGSPLSLECTVEGTSNPNLYWYRQAAGRGLQLLFYSVGIGQISSEVPQNLSASRPQDRQFILSSKKLLLSDSGFYLCAWDRNSGNTIYFGEGSWLTVV.

The chain combines TRBV14 with TRBJ1-5; D call uncertain. Trimming stripped 0 bases from V and 2 bases from J, with 14 bases between. Germline CDR1 SGHDN, CDR2 FVKESK. CDR3 length: 17 residues. CDR3 sequence: CASSQDFTGGGNQPQHF. CDR3 DNA: TGTGCCAGCAGCCAAGATTTCACGGGAGGAGGCAATCAGCCCCAGCATTTT.

The chain is built from TRBV7-9 and TRBJ2-1; TRBD2 matches 7 bases. After removal of 1 base from V and 0 bases from J, the junction contained 3 bases not matched to a gene. Germline values: CDR1 SEHNR, CDR2 FQNEAQ (reference sequence). There are 16 residues in the CDR3. The CDR3 loop is CASSLVAGASYNEQFF. DNA for the CDR3: TGTGCCAGCAGCTTAGTCGCGGGAGCCTCCTACAATGAGCAGTTCTTC.

The J gene is TRBJ1-1, the V gene TRBV30, with no clear D. This CDR3 is 14 amino acids long. The germline V and J ends were trimmed by 0 bases and 5 bases, with 13 bases remaining between them. Germline CDR1 and CDR2: GTSNPN and SVGIG (reference sequence). The CDR3 nucleotides read TGTGCCTGGAGTGTCCCGGCAAGGGAGACTGAAGCTTTCTTT. Translated, it gives CAWSVPARETEAFF.

This chain uses TRBV9 with TRBJ2-7; 12 nucleotides line up with TRBD1. This CDR3 has 14 amino acids. In germline, CDR1 is SGDLS, CDR2 YYNGEE. Losses at the gene ends were 4 bases for V and 4 bases for J; bases not matched to a gene: 3. The CDR3 sequence: CASSPGQGAYEQYF. The CDR3 DNA is TGTGCCAGCAGCCCGGGACAGGGGGCTTACGAGCAGTACTTC.

The CDR3 here is CASSLEQGYSPLHF. The DNA for the CDR3 is TGTGCCAGCAGTTTGGAACAGGGGTATTCACCCCTCCACTTT. The gene calls are TRBV27 and TRBJ1-6; 7 nucleotides line up with TRBD1. The CDR3 is 14 amino acids. Germline-derived CDR1 and CDR2 are MNHEY and SMNVEV (reference sequence). Germline trimming cut 3 bases from V and 8 bases from J; bases unmatched to any gene: 4.